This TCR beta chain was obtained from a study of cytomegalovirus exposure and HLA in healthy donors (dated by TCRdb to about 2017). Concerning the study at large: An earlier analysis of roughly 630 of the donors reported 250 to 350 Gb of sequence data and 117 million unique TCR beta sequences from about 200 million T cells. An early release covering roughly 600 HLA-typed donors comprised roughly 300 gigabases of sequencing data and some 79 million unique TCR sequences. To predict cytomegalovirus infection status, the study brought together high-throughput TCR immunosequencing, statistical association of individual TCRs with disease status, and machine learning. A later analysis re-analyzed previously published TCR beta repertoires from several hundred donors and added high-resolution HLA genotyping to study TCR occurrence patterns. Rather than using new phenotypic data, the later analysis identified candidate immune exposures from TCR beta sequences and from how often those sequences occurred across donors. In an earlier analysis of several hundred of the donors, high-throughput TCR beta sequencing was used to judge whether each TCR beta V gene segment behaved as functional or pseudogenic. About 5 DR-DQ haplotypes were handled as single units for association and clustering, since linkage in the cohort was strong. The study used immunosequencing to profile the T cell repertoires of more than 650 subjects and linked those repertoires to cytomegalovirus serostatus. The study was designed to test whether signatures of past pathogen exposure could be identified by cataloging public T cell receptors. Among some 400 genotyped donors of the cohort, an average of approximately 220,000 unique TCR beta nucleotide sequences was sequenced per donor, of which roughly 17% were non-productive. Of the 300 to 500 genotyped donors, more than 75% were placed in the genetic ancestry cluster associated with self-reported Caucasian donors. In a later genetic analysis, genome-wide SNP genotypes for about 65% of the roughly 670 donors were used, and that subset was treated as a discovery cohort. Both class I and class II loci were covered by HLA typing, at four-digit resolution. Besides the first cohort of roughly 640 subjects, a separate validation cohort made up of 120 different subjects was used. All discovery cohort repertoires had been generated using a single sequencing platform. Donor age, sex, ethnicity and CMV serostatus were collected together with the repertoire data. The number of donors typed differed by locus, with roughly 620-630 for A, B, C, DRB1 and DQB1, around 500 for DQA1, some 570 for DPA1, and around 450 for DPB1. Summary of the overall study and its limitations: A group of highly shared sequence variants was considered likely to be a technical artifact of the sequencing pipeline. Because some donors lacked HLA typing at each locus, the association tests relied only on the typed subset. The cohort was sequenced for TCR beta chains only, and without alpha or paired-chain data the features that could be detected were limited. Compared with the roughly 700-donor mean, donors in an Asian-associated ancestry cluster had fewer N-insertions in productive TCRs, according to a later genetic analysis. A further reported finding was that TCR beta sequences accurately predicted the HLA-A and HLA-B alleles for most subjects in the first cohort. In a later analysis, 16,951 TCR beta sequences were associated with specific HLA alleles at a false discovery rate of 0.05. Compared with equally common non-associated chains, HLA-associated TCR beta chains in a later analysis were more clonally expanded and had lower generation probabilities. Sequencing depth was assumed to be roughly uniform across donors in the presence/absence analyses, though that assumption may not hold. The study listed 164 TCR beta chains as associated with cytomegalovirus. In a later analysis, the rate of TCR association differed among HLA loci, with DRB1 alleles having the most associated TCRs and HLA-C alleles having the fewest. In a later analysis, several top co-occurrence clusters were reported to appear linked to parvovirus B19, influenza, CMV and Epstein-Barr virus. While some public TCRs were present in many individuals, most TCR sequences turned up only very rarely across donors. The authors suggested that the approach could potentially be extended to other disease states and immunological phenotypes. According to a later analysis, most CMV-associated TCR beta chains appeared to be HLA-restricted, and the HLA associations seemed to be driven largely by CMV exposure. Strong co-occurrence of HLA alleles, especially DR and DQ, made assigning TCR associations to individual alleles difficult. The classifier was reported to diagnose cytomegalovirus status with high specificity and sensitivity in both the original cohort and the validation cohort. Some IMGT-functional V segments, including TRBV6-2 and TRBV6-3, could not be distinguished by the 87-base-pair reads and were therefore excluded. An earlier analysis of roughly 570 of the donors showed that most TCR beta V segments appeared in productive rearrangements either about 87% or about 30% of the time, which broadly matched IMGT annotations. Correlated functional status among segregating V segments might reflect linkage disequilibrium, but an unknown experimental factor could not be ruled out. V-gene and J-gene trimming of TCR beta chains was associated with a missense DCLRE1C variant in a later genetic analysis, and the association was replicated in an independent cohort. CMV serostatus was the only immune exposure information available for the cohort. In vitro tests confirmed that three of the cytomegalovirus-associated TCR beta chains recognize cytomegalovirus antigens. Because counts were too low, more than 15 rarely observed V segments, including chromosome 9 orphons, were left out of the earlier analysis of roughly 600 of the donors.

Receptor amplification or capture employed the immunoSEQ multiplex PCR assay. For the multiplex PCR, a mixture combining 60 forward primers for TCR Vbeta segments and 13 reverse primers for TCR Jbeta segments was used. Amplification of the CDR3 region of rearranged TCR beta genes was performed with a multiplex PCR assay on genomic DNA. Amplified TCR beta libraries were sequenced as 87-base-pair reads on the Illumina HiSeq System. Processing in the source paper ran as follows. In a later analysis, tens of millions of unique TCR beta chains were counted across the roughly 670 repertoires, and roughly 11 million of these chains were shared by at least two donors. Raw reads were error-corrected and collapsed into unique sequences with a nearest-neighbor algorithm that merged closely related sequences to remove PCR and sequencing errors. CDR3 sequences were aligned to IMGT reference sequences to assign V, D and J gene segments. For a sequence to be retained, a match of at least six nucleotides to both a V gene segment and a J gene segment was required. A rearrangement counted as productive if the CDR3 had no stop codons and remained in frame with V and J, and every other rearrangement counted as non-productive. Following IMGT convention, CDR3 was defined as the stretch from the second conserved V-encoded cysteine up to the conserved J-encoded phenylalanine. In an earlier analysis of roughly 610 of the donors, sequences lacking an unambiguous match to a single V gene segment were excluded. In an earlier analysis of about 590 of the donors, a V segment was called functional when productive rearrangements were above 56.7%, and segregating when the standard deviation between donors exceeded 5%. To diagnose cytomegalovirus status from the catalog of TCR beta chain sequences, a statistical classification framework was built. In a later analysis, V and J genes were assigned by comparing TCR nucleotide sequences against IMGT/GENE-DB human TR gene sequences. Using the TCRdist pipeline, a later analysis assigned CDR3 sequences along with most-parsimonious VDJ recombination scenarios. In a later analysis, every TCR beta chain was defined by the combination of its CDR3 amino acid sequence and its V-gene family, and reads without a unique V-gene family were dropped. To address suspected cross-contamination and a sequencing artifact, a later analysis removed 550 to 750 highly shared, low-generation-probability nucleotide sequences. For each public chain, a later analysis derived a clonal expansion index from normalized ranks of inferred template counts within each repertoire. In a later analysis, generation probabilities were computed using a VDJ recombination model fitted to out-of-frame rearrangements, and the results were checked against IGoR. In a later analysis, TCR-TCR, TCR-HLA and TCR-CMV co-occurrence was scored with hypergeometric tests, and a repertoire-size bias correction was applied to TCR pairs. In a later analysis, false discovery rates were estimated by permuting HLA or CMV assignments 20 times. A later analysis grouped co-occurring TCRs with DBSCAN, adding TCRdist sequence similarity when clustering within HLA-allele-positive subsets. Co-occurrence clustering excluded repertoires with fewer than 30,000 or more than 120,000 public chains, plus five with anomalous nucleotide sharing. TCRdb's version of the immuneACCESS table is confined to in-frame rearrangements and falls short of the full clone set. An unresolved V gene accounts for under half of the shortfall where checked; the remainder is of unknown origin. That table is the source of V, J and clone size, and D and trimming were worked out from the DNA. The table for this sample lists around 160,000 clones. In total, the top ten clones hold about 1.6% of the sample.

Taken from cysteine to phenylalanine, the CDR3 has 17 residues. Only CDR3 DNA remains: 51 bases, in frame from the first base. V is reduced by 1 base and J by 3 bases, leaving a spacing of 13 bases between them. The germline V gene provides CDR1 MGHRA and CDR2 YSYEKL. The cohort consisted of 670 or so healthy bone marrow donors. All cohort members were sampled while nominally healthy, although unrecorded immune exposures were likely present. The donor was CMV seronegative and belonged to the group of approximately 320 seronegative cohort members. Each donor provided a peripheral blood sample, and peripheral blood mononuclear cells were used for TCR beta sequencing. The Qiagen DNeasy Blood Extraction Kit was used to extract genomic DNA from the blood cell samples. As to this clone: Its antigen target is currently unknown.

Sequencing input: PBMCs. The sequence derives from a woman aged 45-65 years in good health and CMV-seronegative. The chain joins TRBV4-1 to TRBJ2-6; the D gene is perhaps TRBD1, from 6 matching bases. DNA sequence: TGCGCCAGCAGCCAAGGCCGCACAGGGATTGGGGCCAACGTCCTGACTTTC. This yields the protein CASSQGRTGIGANVLTF.